The rows below give T cell receptor beta chains drawn from one sample of a study of beta chain features in type 1 diabetes. Clones were sequenced by immunoSEQ multiplex PCR, and TCRdb holds only the in-frame ones, with some missing. Seen here are under 300,000 clones, 15% to 20% observed once, and the top ten hold 0.08% to 0.095%. Sequenced: naive CD4+ T cells from blood. Receptors originate from a young man with type 1 diabetes. Each CDR3 is given with its conserved first and last residue. A D gene is named only where the DNA matches it firmly. Clone size, where shown, is once, few, many, or a class for clones that have expanded.

clone_size	d_call	v_call	j_call	cdr3_aa	cdr3_nt
.	TRBD1	TRBV4-1	TRBJ1-1	CASSQTFQGAGNTEAFF	TGCGCCAGCAGCCAAACCTTCCAGGGGGCCGGGAACACTGAAGCTTTCTTT
few	.	TRBV4-1	TRBJ2-3	CASRRGQGDTQYF	TGCGCCAGCAGGCGAGGCCAGGGGGATACGCAGTATTTT
few	.	TRBV30	TRBJ1-1	CAWSNSGNTEAFF	TGTGCCTGGAGTAATTCAGGGAACACTGAAGCTTTCTTT
.	TRBD2	TRBV6-5	TRBJ2-3	CASSLLAGGVDTQYF	TGTGCCAGCAGTTTGCTAGCGGGAGGTGTAGATACGCAGTATTTT
few	.	TRBV5-1	TRBJ2-6	CASSLGEGAGANVLTF	TGCGCCAGCAGCTTGGGTGAAGGGGCTGGGGCCAACGTCCTGACTTTC
.	.	TRBV27	TRBJ2-7	CASSSKYEQYF	TGTGCCAGCAGTTCCAAGTACGAGCAGTACTTC
.	.	TRBV11-2	TRBJ1-1	CASSLHRNTEAFF	TGTGCCAGCAGCTTACATCGGAACACTGAAGCTTTCTTT
.	.	TRBV28	TRBJ1-2	CASSLEGRGENYGYTF	TGTGCCAGCAGTTTAGAGGGCAGGGGCGAAAACTATGGCTACACCTTC
.	TRBD2	TRBV7-9	TRBJ2-1	CASSPGLAGVMYVFF	TGTGCCAGCAGCCCGGGACTAGCGGGAGTTATGTATGTGTTCTTC
.	.	TRBV29-1	TRBJ2-1	CSVERVREQFF	TGCAGCGTTGAACGTGTGCGCGAGCAGTTCTTC
few	.	TRBV7-2	TRBJ1-5	CASSQFGQSNQPQHF	TGTGCCAGCAGCCAGTTCGGGCAGAGCAATCAGCCCCAGCATTTT
.	TRBD2	TRBV14	TRBJ2-7	CASSATGTSGRREQYF	TGTGCCAGCAGCGCTACCGGGACTAGCGGGAGACGCGAGCAGTACTTC
few	.	TRBV20-1	TRBJ2-5	CSAIRAETQYF	TGCAGTGCTATTAGGGCGGAGACCCAGTACTTC
.	.	TRBV30	TRBJ1-5	CAWSRGASNQPQHF	TGTGCCTGGAGTCGGGGGGCGAGCAATCAGCCCCAGCATTTT
few	TRBD2	TRBV30	TRBJ2-5	CASGTSGAPYQETQYF	TGTGCCTCCGGGACTAGCGGGGCACCGTACCAAGAGACCCAGTACTTC
few	.	TRBV29-1	TRBJ2-1	CSVDRASSYNEQFF	TGCAGCGTTGATAGGGCTAGCTCCTACAATGAGCAGTTCTTC
.	.	TRBV5-1	TRBJ2-3	CASSLRRTDTQYF	TGCGCCAGCAGCCTCCGCCGCACAGATACGCAGTATTTT